This T cell receptor beta chain was captured in a study of blood T cell repertoires in COVID-19. In the study overall: There were acute and convalescent COVID-19 samples, and they came from the United States, Italy and Spain.

Ages ranged from about 18 to 89 years, with residence in around 24 US areas. Donors were grouped by their self-reported clinical history. Per the study methods: Using reference gene primer amplification, nucleated cell counts were estimated. Sequencing used immunoSEQ multiplex PCR; TCRdb keeps in-frame clones, though not all of them. The V and J calls and clone size were taken over from that table, and D and trimming were inferred from the DNA. The sample holds 250,000 to 300,000 clones, around 83% seen once. Germline CDR1 is SEHNR and CDR2 is FQNEAQ (reference sequence). V lost 3 bases and J lost 2; bases outside the gene matches: 1. The CDR3 has 13 amino acids.

Material: PBMCs or T cells enriched from blood (not recorded which). The chain couples TRBV7-9 to TRBJ2-7; 7 bases line up with TRBD2. This clonotype was sampled from a man in his forties or fifties who had been exposed to COVID-19. The CDR3 region has the DNA TGTGCCAGCAGCTTTACTAGCGCCTACGAGCAGTACTTC. Protein sequence: CASSFTSAYEQYF.